Listed below are T cell receptor beta chains from one sample, sequenced in a study of T cells in Graves' hyperthyroidism and ophthalmopathy. TCRdb fed the multiplex PCR reads into MiXCR, producing one record per CDR3 protein. The data contain 300,000 or so distinct CDR3 sequences, about 20% of them singletons. Material: blood. Source of these receptors: a woman aged 45-60 years with Graves' hyperthyroidism. Each CDR3 is given with its conserved first and last residue. Fields, in order: J gene, D gene, V gene, clone size, CDR3 protein, CDR3 DNA. D genes are given only for firm matches. Size is stated for part of the rows, as once, few or many counts, or as a class when the clone is expanded.

j_gene: TRBJ1-1
d_gene: TRBD1
v_gene: TRBV2
abundance: .
CDR3aa: CASTKTGQPLEAFF
CDR3nt: TGTGCCAGTACAAAAACGGGACAGCCATTAGAAGCTTTCTTT

j_gene: TRBJ2-4
d_gene: .
v_gene: TRBV6-5
abundance: .
CDR3aa: CASRYRVLAKSIQYF
CDR3nt: TGTGCCAGCCGCTACAGGGTGCTAGCCAAAAGCATTCAGTACTTC

j_gene: TRBJ2-3
d_gene: .
v_gene: TRBV18
abundance: .
CDR3aa: CASSPPGAPTDTQYF
CDR3nt: TGTGCCAGCTCACCGCCGGGGGCGCCCACAGATACGCAGTATTTT

j_gene: TRBJ1-2
d_gene: .
v_gene: TRBV3-1
abundance: few
CDR3aa: CASSQGPGHGYTF
CDR3nt: TGTGCCAGCAGCCAAGGGCCCGGTCATGGCTACACCTTC

j_gene: TRBJ2-7
d_gene: .
v_gene: TRBV28
abundance: .
CDR3aa: CACGVHEQYF
CDR3nt: TGTGCCTGTGGGGTACACGAGCAGTACTTC

j_gene: TRBJ2-3
d_gene: .
v_gene: TRBV25-1
abundance: few
CDR3aa: CASSELVDRSTDTQYF
CDR3nt: TGTGCCAGCAGTGAATTAGTGGATAGAAGCACAGATACGCAGTATTTT

j_gene: TRBJ1-3
d_gene: .
v_gene: TRBV11-2
abundance: .
CDR3aa: CASSLNPTTHPGNTIYF
CDR3nt: TGTGCCAGCAGCTTGAATCCCACGACGCACCCTGGAAACACCATATATTTT

j_gene: TRBJ1-6
d_gene: .
v_gene: TRBV6-5
abundance: .
CDR3aa: CASSYTDSPLHF
CDR3nt: TGTGCCAGCAGTTACACTGATTCACCCCTCCACTTT

j_gene: TRBJ2-7
d_gene: .
v_gene: TRBV18
abundance: .
CDR3aa: CASSLRGPGWDEQYF
CDR3nt: TGTGCCAGCTCACTTCGAGGACCGGGGTGGGACGAGCAGTACTTC

j_gene: TRBJ1-1
d_gene: TRBD1
v_gene: TRBV6-5
abundance: .
CDR3aa: CASSYEGQPNTEAFF
CDR3nt: TGTGCCAGCAGTTACGAGGGACAGCCTAACACTGAAGCTTTCTTT

j_gene: TRBJ2-1
d_gene: TRBD2
v_gene: TRBV29-1
abundance: .
CDR3aa: CSASPPGLGVAYNEQFF
CDR3nt: TGCAGCGCCAGCCCTCCGGGACTAGGGGTTGCCTACAATGAGCAGTTCTTC

j_gene: TRBJ2-1
d_gene: .
v_gene: TRBV7-9
abundance: many
CDR3aa: CASSSGGQMDNEQFF
CDR3nt: TGTGCCAGCAGCAGCGGCGGGCAGATGGATAATGAGCAGTTCTTC

j_gene: TRBJ1-1
d_gene: .
v_gene: TRBV20-1
abundance: few
CDR3aa: CSARQGTEAFF
CDR3nt: TGCAGTGCTAGACAGGGAACTGAAGCTTTCTTT

j_gene: TRBJ2-1
d_gene: .
v_gene: TRBV12-3/TRBV12-4
abundance: .
CDR3aa: CASSLPSANEQFF
CDR3nt: TGTGCCAGCAGTTTACCTAGCGCCAATGAGCAGTTCTTC

j_gene: TRBJ2-6
d_gene: .
v_gene: TRBV7-6
abundance: .
CDR3aa: CASSFPSGGANVLTF
CDR3nt: TGTGCCAGCAGTTTCCCTTCCGGGGGGGCCAACGTCCTGACTTTC

j_gene: TRBJ2-5
d_gene: .
v_gene: TRBV4-2
abundance: .
CDR3aa: CASSPTVRETQYF
CDR3nt: TGTGCCAGCAGTCCGACGGTTCGGGAGACCCAGTACTTC

j_gene: TRBJ2-2
d_gene: TRBD1
v_gene: TRBV19
abundance: once
CDR3aa: CASSGDRGYTGELFF
CDR3nt: TGTGCCAGTAGCGGAGACAGGGGGTACACCGGGGAGCTGTTTTTT

j_gene: TRBJ2-3
d_gene: .
v_gene: TRBV3-1
abundance: many
CDR3aa: CATEDKSTDTQYF
CDR3nt: TGTGCCACAGAGGACAAGAGCACAGATACGCAGTATTTT

j_gene: TRBJ1-2
d_gene: .
v_gene: TRBV29-1
abundance: .
CDR3aa: CSVESSDYGYTF
CDR3nt: TGCAGCGTTGAGAGTTCAGACTATGGCTACACCTTC

j_gene: TRBJ2-5
d_gene: .
v_gene: TRBV6-2/TRBV6-3
abundance: .
CDR3aa: CASSTSFETQYF
CDR3nt: TGTGCCAGCAGTACTAGCTTCGAGACCCAGTACTTC

j_gene: TRBJ1-4
d_gene: .
v_gene: TRBV2
abundance: .
CDR3aa: CASSLHGWSEKLFF
CDR3nt: TGTGCCAGCAGTCTACACGGGTGGAGTGAAAAACTGTTTTTT